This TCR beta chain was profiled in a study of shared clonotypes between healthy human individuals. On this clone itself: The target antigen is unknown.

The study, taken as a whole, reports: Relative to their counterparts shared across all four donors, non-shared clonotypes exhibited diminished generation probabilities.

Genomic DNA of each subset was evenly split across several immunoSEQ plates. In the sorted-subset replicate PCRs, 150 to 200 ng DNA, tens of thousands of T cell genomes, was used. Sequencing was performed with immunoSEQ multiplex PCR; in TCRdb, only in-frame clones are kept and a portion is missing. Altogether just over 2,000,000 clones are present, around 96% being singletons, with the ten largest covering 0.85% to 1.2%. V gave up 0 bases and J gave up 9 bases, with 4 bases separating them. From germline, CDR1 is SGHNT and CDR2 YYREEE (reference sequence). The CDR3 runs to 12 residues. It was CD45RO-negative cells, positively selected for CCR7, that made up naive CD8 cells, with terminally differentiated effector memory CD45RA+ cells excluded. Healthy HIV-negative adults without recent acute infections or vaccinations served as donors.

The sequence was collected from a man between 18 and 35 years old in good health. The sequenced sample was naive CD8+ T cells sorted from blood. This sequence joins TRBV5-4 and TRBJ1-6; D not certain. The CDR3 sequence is CASSLDGSPLHF. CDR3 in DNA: TGTGCCAGCAGCTTGGATGGTTCACCCCTCCACTTT.